This TCR beta chain was sequenced in a study of blood T cell repertoires in COVID-19. The method was immunoSEQ multiplex PCR; TCRdb's version includes in-frame clones alone and lacks a portion of them. The sample includes about 120,000 clones, more than 60% of them seen just once. V trimming: 6 bases; J trimming: 5 bases; junction bases outside the gene matches: 9. The CDR3 is 14 residues long. Germline assignment: CDR1 LNHNV and CDR2 YYDKDF (reference sequence). Specimen: peripheral blood. This clonotype originated in a man between 65 and 85 years old with acute or convalescent COVID-19. The chain uses TRBV15 and TRBJ2-7; the match to TRBD1 covers 8 bases. CDR3 in DNA: TGTGCCACCAGATCGACAGGGGTTTTCGACGAGCAGTACTTC. Protein sequence: CATRSTGVFDEQYF. The full variable domain, rest sourced from reference TRBV15 and TRBJ2-7, is DAMVIQNPRYQVTQFGKPVTLSCSQTLNHNVMYWYQQKSSQAPKLLFHYYDKDFNNEADTPDNFQSRRPNTSFCFLDIRSPGLGDTAMYLCATRSTGVFDEQYFGPGTRLTVT.